The 30 T cell receptor beta chains below all came from one sample that was sequenced in a study of shared clonotypes between healthy human individuals. Naive CD8 cells lacked CD45RO, underwent positive selection for CCR7 and left out terminally differentiated effector memory CD45RA+ cells. The table came from immunoSEQ multiplex PCR; TCRdb's copy has only in-frame clones and leaves some out. This repertoire shows 630,000 or so clones, roughly 98% found once; its top ten account for approximately 0.3%. Sequenced sample: naive CD8+ T cells sorted from blood. The receptors were gathered from a young man in good health.

This clone has only one observation. The V and J genes are TRBV7-8 and TRBJ2-1; a possible D gene is TRBD2 (7 bases). The CDR3 is 15 amino acids. Trimming took off 2 bases at V and 2 bases at J, with 10 bases between the two ends. Per the germline V gene, CDR1 is SGHVS and CDR2 is FQNEAQ. The CDR3 nucleotides are TGTGCCAGCAGCTTACTGCGGGGGCCCTACAATGAGCAGTTCTTC. This sequence encodes CASSLLRGPYNEQFF. The complete variable domain, with remaining parts taken from reference TRBV7-8 and TRBJ2-1, reads GAGVSQSPRYKVAKRGQDVALRCDPISGHVSLFWYQQALGQGPEFLTYFQNEAQLDKSGLPSDRFFAERPEGSVSTLKIQRTQQEDSAVYLCASSLLRGPYNEQFFGPGTRLTVL.

CDR3 coding DNA: TGTGCCAGTAGTATGTACGTGACAATGAACACTGAAGCTTTCTTT. Translating it yields CASSMYVTMNTEAFF. This chain links TRBV19 with TRBJ1-1; D call uncertain. V dropped 3 bases and J dropped 0 bases, with 11 bases sitting between them. Germline V gives CDR1 LNHDA, CDR2 SQIVND (reference sequence). The length of the CDR3 is 15 residues. The whole variable domain, remainder taken from reference TRBV19 and TRBJ1-1, is DGGITQSPKYLFRKEGQNVTLSCEQNLNHDAMYWYRQDPGQGLRLIYYSQIVNDFQKGDIAEGYSVSREKKESFPLTVTSAQKNPTAFYLCASSMYVTMNTEAFFGQGTRLTVV.

The rearrangement uses TRBV28 and TRBJ2-5; D is possibly TRBD1 or TRBD2 (7 bases each). Trimming shortened V by 2 bases and J by 1 base, and 14 bases separated the two germline ends. This CDR3 contains 16 residues. CDR1 and CDR2 (germline): MDHEN, SYDVKM. The CDR3 DNA reads as TGTGCCAGCAGTTTACCTCCAGGGGGGGCCCAAGAGACCCAGTACTTC. This encodes CASSLPPGGAQETQYF. Complete variable domain (other parts from reference TRBV28 and TRBJ2-5): DVKVTQSSRYLVKRTGEKVFLECVQDMDHENMFWYRQDPGLGLRLIYFSYDVKMKEKGDIPEGYSVSREKKERFSLILESASTNQTSMYLCASSLPPGGAQETQYFGPGTRLLVL.

This sequence joins TRBV7-9 and TRBJ2-2, with D perhaps TRBD2 (6 bases). This CDR3 has 15 amino acids. V lost 2 bases, J lost 4 bases, and 11 bases lay in between. Per the germline V gene, CDR1 is SEHNR and CDR2 is FQNEAQ (reference sequence). In DNA form, the CDR3 reads TGTGCCAGCAGCTTAACAGGAGGGTTCACCGGGGAGCTGTTTTTT. Its protein is CASSLTGGFTGELFF.

As for this clone: Other DNA sequences within the sample encode an identical CDR3. This chain connects TRBV27 to TRBJ2-1; TRBD1 is a possible D gene (6 bases). CDR1 is MNHEY, CDR2 SMNVEV, per germline (reference sequence). The germline V and J ends were trimmed by 4 bases and 4 bases, with 11 bases remaining between them. The CDR3 totals 14 residues. The CDR3, as DNA: TGTGCCAGCAGTTCGGGTCAGGGGTACAATGAGCAGTTCTTC. Amino acid sequence: CASSSGQGYNEQFF.

This clone was seen a single time. The CDR3 region is CASSQVSEGTGNTIYF. The CDR3 DNA reads as TGCGCCAGCAGCCAAGTATCAGAGGGGACTGGAAACACCATATATTTT. This chain connects TRBV4-3 to TRBJ1-3; D might be TRBD1 (5 bases). V was clipped by 1 base and J by 2 bases, with 12 bases between them. The germline V gene has CDR1 LGHNA and CDR2 YSLEER. There are 16 residues in the CDR3.

The chain has TRBV30 and TRBJ2-7; 10 positions match TRBD1. Germline assignment: CDR1 GTSNPN and CDR2 SVGIG (reference sequence). The CDR3 extends over 14 amino acids. V shed 5 bases, J shed 2 bases, and the junction held 6 bases outside the gene matches. The CDR3 DNA reads as TGTGCCTGGGTCCCGGGACAGGGGACCTACGAGCAGTACTTC. This sequence encodes CAWVPGQGTYEQYF.

The CDR3 reads CASSVAGSGSSNEQFF. The DNA for the CDR3 is TGTGCCAGCAGCGTAGCTGGTAGCGGGAGTTCAAATGAGCAGTTCTTC. This chain joins TRBV9 and TRBJ2-1, with 9 positions matching TRBD2. CDR1 is SGDLS and CDR2 is YYNGEE in the germline V gene. The length of the CDR3 is 16 residues. V was clipped by 0 bases and J by 7 bases; unmatched bases: 8. Full variable domain (remainder filled in from reference TRBV9 and TRBJ2-1): DSGVTQTPKHLITATGQRVTLRCSPRSGDLSVYWYQQSLDQGLQFLIQYYNGEERAKGNILERFSAQQFPDLHSELNLSSLELGDSALYFCASSVAGSGSSNEQFFGPGTRLTVL.

The chain uses TRBV27 and TRBJ2-3; TRBD2 aligns across 8 bases. This CDR3 is 15 amino acids long. J gave up 5 bases and V 3 bases, and 7 bases lay outside the gene matches. From germline, CDR1 is MNHEY and CDR2 SMNVEV (reference sequence). The CDR3 spells CASSFREGPGDTQYF. CDR3 sequence (DNA): TGTGCCAGCAGTTTCCGGGAGGGCCCTGGAGATACGCAGTATTTT.

The V and J genes are TRBV15 and TRBJ2-1; the match to TRBD2 covers 9 bases. CDR1 is LNHNV and CDR2 is YYDKDF in the germline V gene (reference sequence). V lost 0 bases and J lost 4; bases outside the gene matches: 7. The CDR3 contains 17 residues. The DNA of the CDR3 is TGTGCCACCAGCAGAGATGGGAACCTAGCGGGATACAATGAGCAGTTCTTC. It encodes CATSRDGNLAGYNEQFF.

The chain links TRBV7-8 to TRBJ2-1; 7 nucleotides align to TRBD2. Trimming removed 1 base from V and 7 bases from J; junction bases left unmatched: 7. This CDR3 contains 15 residues. Germline loops: CDR1 SGHVS, CDR2 FQNEAQ. The CDR3 loop is CASSLVAGVANEQFF. For the CDR3, the DNA is TGTGCCAGCAGCTTAGTTGCGGGAGTAGCGAATGAGCAGTTCTTC.

The J gene is TRBJ2-3, the V gene TRBV4-2; D may match TRBD1 or TRBD2 (5 bases each). There are 14 residues in the CDR3. V lost 1 base and J 4 bases, leaving 9 bases between the germline ends. Germline V gene data show CDR1 as LGHNA and CDR2 as YNFKEQ. CDR3 region: CASSQGGTADTQYF. DNA of the CDR3: TGTGCCAGCAGCCAAGGTGGGACCGCAGATACGCAGTATTTT.

CDR3 bases: TGTGCCAGCAGTGAATGGTCGGGGACTCTCGTCGAGCAGTACTTC. It is translated as CASSEWSGTLVEQYF. V and J are TRBV25-1 and TRBJ2-7; tentatively, D is TRBD2 (6 bases). V dropped 1 base and J dropped 6 bases, with 16 bases sitting between them. The CDR3 length is 15 residues. Per the germline V gene, CDR1 is MGHDK and CDR2 is SYGVNS.

This chain links TRBV11-2 with TRBJ1-1; D uncertain. Germline V gene sequence: CDR1 SGHAT, CDR2 FQNNGV. The V end lost 5 bases, the J end lost 7 bases, and 20 bases lay between the germline ends. There are 15 residues in the CDR3. The CDR3 loop is CASSPLTNSPSEAFF. Here the CDR3 DNA reads TGTGCCAGCAGCCCTTTGACGAACTCCCCAAGTGAAGCTTTCTTT.

The CDR3 DNA is TGCGCCAGCAGTGAGTCGACTTCGCAAGAGACCCAGTACTTC. Encoded protein: CASSESTSQETQYF. This rearrangement joins TRBV10-1 to TRBJ2-5, with no clear D. Between the trimmed V and J ends, which lost 0 bases and 2 bases, there was a span of 7 bases. Germline loops: CDR1 WNHNN, CDR2 SYGVQD (reference sequence). CDR3 length: 14 residues.

The rearrangement links TRBV19 to TRBJ2-5; possible D gene TRBD1, 5 bases. The CDR3 contains 15 residues. Germline assignment: CDR1 LNHDA and CDR2 SQIVND (reference sequence). The V end lost 1 base, the J end lost 3 bases, and 12 bases lay between the germline ends. Here the CDR3 reads CASSIGADSEETQYF. The DNA for the CDR3 is TGTGCCAGTAGTATAGGCGCCGACAGCGAAGAGACCCAGTACTTC.

The chain uses TRBV6-5 and TRBJ1-2, with unresolved D. The V end was cut by 6 bases, the J end by 4 bases, with 9 bases between. This CDR3 spans 12 amino acids. Germline CDR1 is MNHEY and CDR2 is SVGAGI. The CDR3 reads CASRNLGYGYTF. CDR3 coding DNA: TGTGCCAGCAGGAACTTAGGCTATGGCTACACCTTC.

The chain employs TRBV27 and TRBJ1-5, with D hard to call. Germline V gene data show CDR1 as MNHEY and CDR2 as SMNVEV (reference sequence). The CDR3 runs to 10 residues. Trimming removed 2 bases from V and 8 bases from J, with 1 base in between. Here the CDR3 DNA reads TGTGCCAGCAGTTTAGAGCCCCAGCATTTT. Amino acids: CASSLEPQHF.

The chain employs TRBV27 and TRBJ1-3, with a possible D match to TRBD1 (6 bases). The CDR3 runs 14 residues. Trimming cost V 3 bases and J 4 bases, with 10 bases left between them. Germline values: CDR1 MNHEY, CDR2 SMNVEV (reference sequence). DNA for the CDR3: TGTGCCAGCAGTTTGGGGGGCGAGGGAAACACCATATATTTT. This gives the protein CASSLGGEGNTIYF.

The rearrangement uses TRBV2 and TRBJ2-7, with unresolved D. Germline V gives CDR1 SNHLY, CDR2 FYNNEI. The CDR3 runs 16 residues. Between the trimmed V and J ends, which lost 2 bases and 0 bases, there was a span of 14 bases. The CDR3, as DNA: TGTGCCAGCAGTGAACCTAGTAGAGGTGACTCCTACGAGCAGTACTTC. Its protein product is CASSEPSRGDSYEQYF.

The chain is built from TRBV5-4 and TRBJ2-7, with TRBD2 as a possible D gene (6 bases). With 3 bases removed from V and 5 bases from J, the gap between germline ends came to 21 bases. Germline assignment: CDR1 SGHNT and CDR2 YYREEE (reference sequence). The CDR3 has 16 residues. The DNA for the CDR3 is TGTGCCAGCAGCTCCCTGGGCGGGGCGCCCATACACGAGCAGTACTTC. Translating it yields CASSSLGGAPIHEQYF. Full variable domain (remainder filled in from reference TRBV5-4 and TRBJ2-7): ETGVTQSPTHLIKTRGQQVTLRCSSQSGHNTVSWYQQALGQGPQFIFQYYREEENGRGNFPPRFSGLQFPNYSSELNVNALELDDSALYLCASSSLGGAPIHEQYFGPGTRLTVT.

The CDR3 loop reads CASSLALAGFAREQYF. The CDR3 nucleotides read TGTGCCAGCAGCTTAGCGCTTGCTGGTTTCGCTCGCGAGCAGTACTTC. The chain links TRBV7-8 to TRBJ2-7; no reliable D call. The CDR3 has 16 amino acids. Trimming pared 0 bases from V and 6 bases from J, leaving 18 bases between. The V gene's germline CDR1 is SGHVS and CDR2 FQNEAQ.

A single count supports this clone. The rearrangement uses TRBV10-3 and TRBJ2-7; D is possibly TRBD2 (5 bases). CDR1 ENHRY and CDR2 SYGVKD come from the germline V gene. Trimming took 2 bases from V and 4 from J, leaving 12 bases between them. The CDR3 covers 14 residues. CDR3 DNA sequence: TGTGCCATCAGTGAGGAGGGAAGGGAGTACGAGCAGTACTTC. It translates to CAISEEGREYEQYF.

The V call is TRBV25-1, the J call TRBJ2-2, with unresolved D. V lost 0 bases and J lost 1, with 3 bases in between. Per germline, CDR1 MGHDK and CDR2 SYGVNS. This CDR3 is built from 14 residues. For the CDR3, the DNA is TGTGCCAGCAGTGAATATGGGAACACCGGGGAGCTGTTTTTT. Amino acid sequence: CASSEYGNTGELFF. The whole variable domain, remainder taken from reference TRBV25-1 and TRBJ2-2, is EADIYQTPRYLVIGTGKKITLECSQTMGHDKMYWYQQDPGMELHLIHYSYGVNSTEKGDLSSESTVSRIRTEHFPLTLESARPSHTSQYLCASSEYGNTGELFFGEGSRLTVL.

J is TRBJ2-1 and V is TRBV9, with 10 nucleotides matching TRBD2. CDR1 is SGDLS and CDR2 is YYNGEE in the germline V gene. With 7 bases clipped from V and 5 bases from J, the junction kept 21 bases outside the gene matches. This CDR3 comprises 19 residues. The CDR3 DNA sequence: TGTGCCAGCGGAGGAGGGTGGGTTGAAAGCGGGAGGGTCGACAATGAGCAGTTCTTC. Translating it yields CASGGGWVESGRVDNEQFF. The entire variable domain, with the rest obtained from reference TRBV9 and TRBJ2-1, is as follows: DSGVTQTPKHLITATGQRVTLRCSPRSGDLSVYWYQQSLDQGLQFLIQYYNGEERAKGNILERFSAQQFPDLHSELNLSSLELGDSALYFCASGGGWVESGRVDNEQFFGPGTRLTVL.

This sequence joins TRBV9 and TRBJ2-7, with TRBD2 matching 8 bases. The germline V gene has CDR1 SGDLS and CDR2 YYNGEE. Losses at the gene ends were 0 bases for V and 6 bases for J; bases not matched to a gene: 8. This CDR3 spans 15 amino acids. The DNA for the CDR3 is TGTGCCAGCAGCGTAGCGGGAGGGGGTGCCTCCGAGCAGTACTTC. As protein: CASSVAGGGASEQYF.

The chain joins TRBV12-5 to TRBJ2-1; the D is unclear. The ends were cut back, 5 bases at V and 1 base at J, with 9 bases in the middle. The length of the CDR3 is 14 residues. The germline gives CDR1 LGHNT, CDR2 FRNRAP. The CDR3: CASGRSESYNEQFF. The CDR3 DNA reads as TGTGCTAGTGGTCGCAGCGAATCCTACAATGAGCAGTTCTTC.

The J gene is TRBJ2-7, the V gene TRBV6-6; D ambiguous. The ends were cut back, 0 bases at V and 0 bases at J, with 6 bases in the middle. The CDR3 has 14 residues. In germline, CDR1 is MNHNY, CDR2 SVGAGI (reference sequence). CDR3 protein: CASSYSIGSYEQYF. The CDR3 DNA follows: TGTGCCAGCAGTTACTCGATAGGCTCCTACGAGCAGTACTTC.

This clone was seen only once. Additional DNA sequences in this sample encode the identical CDR3. The chain carries TRBV28 and TRBJ2-7; D uncertain. The CDR3 extends over 12 amino acids. V dropped 4 bases and J dropped 3 bases, with 7 bases sitting between them. In germline, CDR1 is MDHEN, CDR2 SYDVKM. The CDR3 nucleotides read TGTGCCAGCAGTTCCCCTGGCTACGAGCAGTACTTC. It yields the protein CASSSPGYEQYF.

The V gene is TRBV7-2, the J gene TRBJ1-2; no reliable D call. V lost 4 bases and J 5 bases, leaving 5 bases between the germline ends. CDR3 length: 11 amino acids. Germline CDR1 SGHTA, CDR2 FQGNSA. CDR3 DNA sequence: TGTGCCAGCAGCTCCAATTATGGCTACACCTTC. Protein product: CASSSNYGYTF.